This T cell receptor beta chain came from a study of T cell repertoires in cytomegalovirus infection. In the study overall: Public TCR beta signatures provided an indication of both CMV infection and a matching HLA type.

Study-wide points: Individuals carrying CMV plus the relevant HLA were identified by cumulative frequency of public TCR beta families. Ex vivo responses were dominated by HLA-C-restricted CMV-specific TCR beta clonotypes.

TCRdb analysed the reads with MiXCR anew, one entry per CDR3 protein. The data contain under 800,000 distinct CDR3 sequences, roughly a quarter of them seen just once; the ten biggest clones take up roughly 8%. This clonotype was counted between two and nine times. As yet, its antigen is unknown. The sample consisted of CD8+ T cells from PBMCs. This receptor was taken from a human donor in good health (CMV status not recorded). Some clones in this sample may be carry-over from other donors' samples.

In nucleotides, the CDR3 is TGCAGCGTTTCGTGGGTTCGCCCCCCTGAGCAGTTCTTC. Protein: CSVSWVRPPEQFF. The chain has TRBV29-1 and TRBJ2-1; no clear D gene. Trimming removed 5 bases at V and 9 bases at J, with 17 bases between. CDR1 and CDR2 from the germline V gene are SQVTM and ANQGSEA. The CDR3 sequence is 13 residues long.